The present TCR beta chain was sequenced within a study of blood T cell repertoires in COVID-19. The overall study: There were acute and convalescent COVID-19 samples, and they came from the United States, Italy and Spain.

Profiled with immunoSEQ multiplex PCR; TCRdb holds only in-frame clones, not every one. The sample has about 200,000 clones, 70% to 90% seen once; the top ten hold about 5%. This TCR came from a woman older than 75 with acute or convalescent COVID-19. Sequencing used peripheral blood.

The CDR3 DNA reads as TGTGCCAGCAGCTCGGGACAGGTTCCTTACTTC. This gives the protein CASSSGQVPYF. The gene calls are TRBV11-2 and TRBJ2-7; 8 nucleotides agree with TRBD1. The V gene's germline CDR1 is SGHAT and CDR2 FQNNGV. CDR3 length: 11 amino acids. Germline trimming cut 4 bases from V and 13 bases from J; bases unmatched to any gene: 6.